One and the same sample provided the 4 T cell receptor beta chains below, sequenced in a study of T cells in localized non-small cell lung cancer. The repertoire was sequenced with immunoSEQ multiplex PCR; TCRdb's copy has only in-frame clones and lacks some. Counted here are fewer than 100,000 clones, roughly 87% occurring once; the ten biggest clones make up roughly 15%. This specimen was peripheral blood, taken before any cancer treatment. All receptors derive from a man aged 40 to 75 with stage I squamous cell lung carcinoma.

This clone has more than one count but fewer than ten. CDR3 coding DNA: TGTGCCAGCAGTTCCGGTGGTAGCGGAAGCACAGATACGCAGTATTTT. Translated, it gives CASSSGGSGSTDTQYF. This chain connects TRBV28 to TRBJ2-3, with D possibly TRBD2 on 6 matching bases. This CDR3 comprises 16 residues. From germline, CDR1 is MDHEN and CDR2 SYDVKM. Trimming removed 4 bases at V and 0 bases at J, with 14 bases between.

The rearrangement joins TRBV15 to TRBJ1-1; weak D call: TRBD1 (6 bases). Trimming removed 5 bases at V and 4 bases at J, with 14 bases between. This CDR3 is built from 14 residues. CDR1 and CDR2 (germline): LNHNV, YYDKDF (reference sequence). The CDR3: CATSGRGAGTEAFF. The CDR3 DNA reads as TGTGCCACCAGCGGGAGGGGGGCCGGCACTGAAGCTTTCTTT.

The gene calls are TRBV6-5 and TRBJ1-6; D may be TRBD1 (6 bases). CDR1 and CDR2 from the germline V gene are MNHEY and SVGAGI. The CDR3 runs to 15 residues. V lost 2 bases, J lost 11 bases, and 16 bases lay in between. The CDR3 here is CASSYDGRGTAPLHF. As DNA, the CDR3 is TGTGCCAGCAGTTACGATGGCAGGGGAACCGCACCCCTCCACTTT.

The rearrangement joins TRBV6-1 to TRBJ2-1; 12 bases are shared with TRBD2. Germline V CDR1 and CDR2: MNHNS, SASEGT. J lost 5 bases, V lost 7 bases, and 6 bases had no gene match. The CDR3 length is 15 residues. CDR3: CASTVLAGGDNEQFF. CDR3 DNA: TGTGCCAGCACCGTACTAGCGGGGGGCGACAATGAGCAGTTCTTC.